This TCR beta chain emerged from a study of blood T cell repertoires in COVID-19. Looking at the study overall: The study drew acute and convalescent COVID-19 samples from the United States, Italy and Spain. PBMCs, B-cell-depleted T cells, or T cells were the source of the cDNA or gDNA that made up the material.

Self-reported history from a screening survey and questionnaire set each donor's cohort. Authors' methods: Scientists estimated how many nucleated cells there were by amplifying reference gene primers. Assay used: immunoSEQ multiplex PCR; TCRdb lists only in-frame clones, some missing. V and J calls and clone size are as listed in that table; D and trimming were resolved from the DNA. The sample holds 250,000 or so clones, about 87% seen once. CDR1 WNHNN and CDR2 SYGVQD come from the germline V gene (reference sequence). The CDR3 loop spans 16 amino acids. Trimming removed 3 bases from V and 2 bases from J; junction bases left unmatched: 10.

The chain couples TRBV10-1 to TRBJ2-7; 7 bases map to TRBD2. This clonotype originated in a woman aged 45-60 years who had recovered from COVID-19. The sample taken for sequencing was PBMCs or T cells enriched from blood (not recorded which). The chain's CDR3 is CASSDRLGRAPYEQYF. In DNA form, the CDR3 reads TGCGCCAGCAGTGATCGCTTAGGGAGGGCCCCCTACGAGCAGTACTTC.